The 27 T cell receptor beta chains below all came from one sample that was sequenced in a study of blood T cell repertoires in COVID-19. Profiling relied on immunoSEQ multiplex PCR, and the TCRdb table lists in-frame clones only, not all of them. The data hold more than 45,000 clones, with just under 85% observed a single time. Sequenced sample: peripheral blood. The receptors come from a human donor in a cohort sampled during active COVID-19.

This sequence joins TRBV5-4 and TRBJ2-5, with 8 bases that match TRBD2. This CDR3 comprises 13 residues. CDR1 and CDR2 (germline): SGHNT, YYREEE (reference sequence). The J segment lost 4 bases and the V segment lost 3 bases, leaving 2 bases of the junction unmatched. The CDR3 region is CASSSSGGETQYF. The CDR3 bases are TGTGCCAGCAGCTCGAGCGGGGGAGAGACCCAGTACTTC.

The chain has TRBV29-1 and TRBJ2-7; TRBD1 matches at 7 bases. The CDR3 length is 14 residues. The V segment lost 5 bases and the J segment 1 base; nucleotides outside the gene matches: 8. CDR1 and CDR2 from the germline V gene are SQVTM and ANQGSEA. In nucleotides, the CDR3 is TGCAGCGTTACCCCCTTACAGGGGTCCTACGAGCAGTACTTC. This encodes CSVTPLQGSYEQYF.

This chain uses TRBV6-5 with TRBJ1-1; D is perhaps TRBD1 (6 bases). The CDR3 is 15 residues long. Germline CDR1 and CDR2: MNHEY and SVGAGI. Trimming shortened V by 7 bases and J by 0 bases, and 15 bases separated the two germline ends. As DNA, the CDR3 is TGTGCCAGCATGCGGGGGGGGACACTGAACACTGAAGCTTTCTTT. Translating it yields CASMRGGTLNTEAFF.

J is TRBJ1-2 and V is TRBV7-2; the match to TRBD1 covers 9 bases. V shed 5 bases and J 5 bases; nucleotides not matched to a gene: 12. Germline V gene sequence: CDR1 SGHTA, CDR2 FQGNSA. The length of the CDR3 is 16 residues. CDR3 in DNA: TGTGCCAGCAGCCTAAATCCGGGACAGGGATGGTATGGCTACACCTTC. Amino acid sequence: CASSLNPGQGWYGYTF.

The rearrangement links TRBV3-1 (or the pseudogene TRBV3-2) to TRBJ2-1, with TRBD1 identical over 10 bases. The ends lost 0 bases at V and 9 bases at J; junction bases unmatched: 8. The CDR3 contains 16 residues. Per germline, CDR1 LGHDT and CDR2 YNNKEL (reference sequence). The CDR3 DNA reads TGTGCCAGCAGCCAAGACCGGGACAGGGGATTAGGTGAGCAGTTCTTC. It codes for CASSQDRDRGLGEQFF.

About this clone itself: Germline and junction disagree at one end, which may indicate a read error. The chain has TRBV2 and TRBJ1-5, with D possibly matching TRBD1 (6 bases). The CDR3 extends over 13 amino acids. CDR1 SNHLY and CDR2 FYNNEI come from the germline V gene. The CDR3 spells CASSEDSGQSQHF. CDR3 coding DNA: TGTGCCAGCAGTGAGGACAGCGGTCAGTCCCAGCATTTT. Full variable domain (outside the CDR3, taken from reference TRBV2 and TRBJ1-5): EPEVTQTPSHQVTQMGQEVILRCVPISNHLYFYWYRQILGQKVEFLVSFYNNEISEKSEIFDDQFSVERPDGSNFTLKIRSTKLEDSAMYFCASSEDSGQSQHFGDGTRLSIL.

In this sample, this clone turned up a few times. The CDR3 region is CASSKDREYPGELFF. CDR3 DNA: TGTGCCAGCAGTAAGGACAGGGAGTACCCCGGGGAGCTGTTTTTT. The rearrangement joins TRBV6-5 to TRBJ2-2, with 8 bases lining up with TRBD1. Per germline, CDR1 MNHEY and CDR2 SVGAGI. V was clipped by 5 bases and J by 6 bases; unmatched bases: 8. The CDR3 is 15 residues long.

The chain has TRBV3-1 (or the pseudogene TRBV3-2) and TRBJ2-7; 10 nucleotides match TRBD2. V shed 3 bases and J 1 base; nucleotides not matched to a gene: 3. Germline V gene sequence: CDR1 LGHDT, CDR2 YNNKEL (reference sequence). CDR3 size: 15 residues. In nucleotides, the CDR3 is TGTGCCAGCAGCCATGAAGCGGGAGGGTCCTACGAGCAGTACTTC. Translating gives CASSHEAGGSYEQYF.

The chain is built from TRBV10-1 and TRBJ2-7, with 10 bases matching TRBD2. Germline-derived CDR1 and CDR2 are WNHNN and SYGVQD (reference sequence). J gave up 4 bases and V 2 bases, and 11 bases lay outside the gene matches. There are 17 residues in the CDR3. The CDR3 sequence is CASSEGTTFSGRYEQYF. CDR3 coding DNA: TGCGCCAGCAGTGAGGGCACCACTTTTAGCGGGAGGTACGAGCAGTACTTC.

CDR3 sequence: CASSRDRGNYGYTF. The CDR3 DNA reads as TGTGCCAGTAGCCGGGACAGGGGTAACTATGGCTACACCTTC. The rearrangement links TRBV19 to TRBJ1-2; TRBD1 aligns across 10 bases. Trimming at V came to 6 bases and at J to 1 base, leaving 2 bases not matched to a gene. The germline V gene encodes CDR1 LNHDA and CDR2 SQIVND (reference sequence). The CDR3 length is 14 residues.

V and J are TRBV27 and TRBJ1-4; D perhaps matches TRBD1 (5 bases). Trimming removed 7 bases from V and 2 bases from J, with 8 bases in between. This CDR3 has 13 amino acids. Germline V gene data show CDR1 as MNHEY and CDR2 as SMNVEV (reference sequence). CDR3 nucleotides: TGTGCCAGCAAGGAGGGGACTAATGAAAAACTGTTTTTT. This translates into CASKEGTNEKLFF.

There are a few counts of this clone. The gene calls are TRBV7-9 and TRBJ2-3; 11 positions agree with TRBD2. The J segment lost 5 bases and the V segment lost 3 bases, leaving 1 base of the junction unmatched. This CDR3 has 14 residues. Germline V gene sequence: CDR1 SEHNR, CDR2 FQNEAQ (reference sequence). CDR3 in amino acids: CASSFTSGGDTQYF. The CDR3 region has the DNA TGTGCCAGCAGCTTTACTAGCGGGGGAGATACGCAGTATTTT.

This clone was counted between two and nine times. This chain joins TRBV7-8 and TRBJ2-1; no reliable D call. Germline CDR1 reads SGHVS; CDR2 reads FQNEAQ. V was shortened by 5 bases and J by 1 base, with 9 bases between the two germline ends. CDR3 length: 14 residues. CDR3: CASSPVRSYNEQFF. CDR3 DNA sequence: TGTGCCAGCAGCCCGGTCCGATCCTACAATGAGCAGTTCTTC.

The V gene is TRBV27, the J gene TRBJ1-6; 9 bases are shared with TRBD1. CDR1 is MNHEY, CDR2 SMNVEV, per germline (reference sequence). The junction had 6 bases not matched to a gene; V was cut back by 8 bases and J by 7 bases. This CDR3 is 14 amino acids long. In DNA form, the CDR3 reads TGTGCCAGCTCCCTGGGGACAGGGAATTCACCCCTCCACTTT. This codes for CASSLGTGNSPLHF.

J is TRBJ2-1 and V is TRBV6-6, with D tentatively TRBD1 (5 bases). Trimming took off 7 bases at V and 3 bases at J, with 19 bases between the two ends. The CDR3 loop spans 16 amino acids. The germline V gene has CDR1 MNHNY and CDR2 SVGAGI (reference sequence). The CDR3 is CASILHGAPSYNEQFF. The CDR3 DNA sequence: TGTGCCAGCATTCTACATGGGGCACCTAGCTACAATGAGCAGTTCTTC.

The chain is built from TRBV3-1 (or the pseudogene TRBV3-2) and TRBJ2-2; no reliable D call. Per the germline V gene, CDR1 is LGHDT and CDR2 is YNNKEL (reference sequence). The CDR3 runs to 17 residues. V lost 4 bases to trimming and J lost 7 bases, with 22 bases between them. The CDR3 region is CASSPLLKSAEIGELFF. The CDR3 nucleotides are TGTGCCAGCAGCCCACTACTAAAAAGCGCCGAGATCGGGGAGCTGTTTTTT.

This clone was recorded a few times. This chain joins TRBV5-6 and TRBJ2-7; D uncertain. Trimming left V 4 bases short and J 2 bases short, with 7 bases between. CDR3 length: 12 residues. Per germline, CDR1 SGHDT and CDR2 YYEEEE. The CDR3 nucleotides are TGTGCCAGCAGCCAAGAGGCCTACGAGCAGTACTTC. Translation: CASSQEAYEQYF.

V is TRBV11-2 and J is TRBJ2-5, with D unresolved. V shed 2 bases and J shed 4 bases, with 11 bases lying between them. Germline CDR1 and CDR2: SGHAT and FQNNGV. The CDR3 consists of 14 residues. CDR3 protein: CASSLLHLGETQYF. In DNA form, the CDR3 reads TGTGCCAGCAGCTTATTACATCTAGGAGAGACCCAGTACTTC.

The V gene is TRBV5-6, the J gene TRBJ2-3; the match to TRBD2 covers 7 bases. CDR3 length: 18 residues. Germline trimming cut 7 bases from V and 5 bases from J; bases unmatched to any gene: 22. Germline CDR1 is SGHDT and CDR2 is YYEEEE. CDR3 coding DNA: TGTGCCAGCTGGGCCTGGGGGGGTCCCACGCACGCACGAGATACGCAGTATTTT. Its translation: CASWAWGGPTHARDTQYF. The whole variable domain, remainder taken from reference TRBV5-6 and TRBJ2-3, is DAGVTQSPTHLIKTRGQQVTLRCSPKSGHDTVSWYQQALGQGPQFIFQYYEEEERQRGNFPDRFSGHQFPNYSSELNVNALLLGDSALYLCASWAWGGPTHARDTQYFGPGTRLTVL.

This chain's CDR3 is CATPSGTGWTDTQYF. Here the CDR3 DNA reads TGTGCTACCCCTTCCGGGACAGGGTGGACAGATACGCAGTATTTT. The chain is built from TRBV12-5 and TRBJ2-3; 9 bases map to TRBD1. Trimming took 10 bases from V and 3 from J; bases not matched to a gene: 11. This CDR3 spans 15 amino acids. Germline V gene sequence: CDR1 LGHNT, CDR2 FRNRAP.

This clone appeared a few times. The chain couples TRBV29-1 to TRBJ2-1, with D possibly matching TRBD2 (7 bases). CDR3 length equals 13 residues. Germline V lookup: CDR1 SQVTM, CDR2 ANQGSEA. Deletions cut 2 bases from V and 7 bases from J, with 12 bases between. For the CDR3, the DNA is TGCAGCGTTGAACGGGGGGCGAGTAATGAGCAGTTCTTC. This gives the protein CSVERGASNEQFF.

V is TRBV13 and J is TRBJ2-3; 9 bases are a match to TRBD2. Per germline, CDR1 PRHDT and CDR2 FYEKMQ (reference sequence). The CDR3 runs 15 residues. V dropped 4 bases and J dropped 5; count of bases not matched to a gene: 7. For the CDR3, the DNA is TGTGCCAGCAGCTCCCGGGGTAGCGGGGGAGATACGCAGTATTTT. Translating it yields CASSSRGSGGDTQYF.

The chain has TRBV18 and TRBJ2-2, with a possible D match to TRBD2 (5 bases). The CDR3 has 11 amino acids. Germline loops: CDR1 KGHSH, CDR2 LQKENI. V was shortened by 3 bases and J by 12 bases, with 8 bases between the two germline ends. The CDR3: CASSPGEKLFF. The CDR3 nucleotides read TGTGCCAGCTCACCGGGAGAGAAGCTGTTTTTT.

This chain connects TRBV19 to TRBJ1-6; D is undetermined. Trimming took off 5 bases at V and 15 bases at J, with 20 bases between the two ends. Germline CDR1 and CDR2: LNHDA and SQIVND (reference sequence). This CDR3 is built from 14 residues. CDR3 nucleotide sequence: TGTGCCAGTAGTCCCCTTTGGAATGAGGGCGACCTCCACTTT. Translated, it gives CASSPLWNEGDLHF.

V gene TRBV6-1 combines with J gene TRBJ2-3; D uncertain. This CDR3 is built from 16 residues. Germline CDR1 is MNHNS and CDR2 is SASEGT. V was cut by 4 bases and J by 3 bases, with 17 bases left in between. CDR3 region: CASSALHSIPTDTQYF. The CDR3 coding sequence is TGTGCCAGCAGTGCACTCCATTCGATCCCGACAGATACGCAGTATTTT.

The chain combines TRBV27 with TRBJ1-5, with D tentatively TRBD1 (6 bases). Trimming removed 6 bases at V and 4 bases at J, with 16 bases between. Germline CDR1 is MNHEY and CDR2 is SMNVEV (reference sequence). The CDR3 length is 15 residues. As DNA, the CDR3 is TGTGCCAGCAGACAACCCGGGACATCAAATCAGCCCCAGCATTTT. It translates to CASRQPGTSNQPQHF.

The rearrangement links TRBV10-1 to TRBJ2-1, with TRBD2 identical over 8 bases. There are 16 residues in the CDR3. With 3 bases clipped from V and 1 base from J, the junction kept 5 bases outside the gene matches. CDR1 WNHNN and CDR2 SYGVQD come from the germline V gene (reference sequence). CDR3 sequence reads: CASSEIGGRSYNEQFF. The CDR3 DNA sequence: TGCGCCAGCAGTGAAATAGGCGGGAGGTCCTACAATGAGCAGTTCTTC.